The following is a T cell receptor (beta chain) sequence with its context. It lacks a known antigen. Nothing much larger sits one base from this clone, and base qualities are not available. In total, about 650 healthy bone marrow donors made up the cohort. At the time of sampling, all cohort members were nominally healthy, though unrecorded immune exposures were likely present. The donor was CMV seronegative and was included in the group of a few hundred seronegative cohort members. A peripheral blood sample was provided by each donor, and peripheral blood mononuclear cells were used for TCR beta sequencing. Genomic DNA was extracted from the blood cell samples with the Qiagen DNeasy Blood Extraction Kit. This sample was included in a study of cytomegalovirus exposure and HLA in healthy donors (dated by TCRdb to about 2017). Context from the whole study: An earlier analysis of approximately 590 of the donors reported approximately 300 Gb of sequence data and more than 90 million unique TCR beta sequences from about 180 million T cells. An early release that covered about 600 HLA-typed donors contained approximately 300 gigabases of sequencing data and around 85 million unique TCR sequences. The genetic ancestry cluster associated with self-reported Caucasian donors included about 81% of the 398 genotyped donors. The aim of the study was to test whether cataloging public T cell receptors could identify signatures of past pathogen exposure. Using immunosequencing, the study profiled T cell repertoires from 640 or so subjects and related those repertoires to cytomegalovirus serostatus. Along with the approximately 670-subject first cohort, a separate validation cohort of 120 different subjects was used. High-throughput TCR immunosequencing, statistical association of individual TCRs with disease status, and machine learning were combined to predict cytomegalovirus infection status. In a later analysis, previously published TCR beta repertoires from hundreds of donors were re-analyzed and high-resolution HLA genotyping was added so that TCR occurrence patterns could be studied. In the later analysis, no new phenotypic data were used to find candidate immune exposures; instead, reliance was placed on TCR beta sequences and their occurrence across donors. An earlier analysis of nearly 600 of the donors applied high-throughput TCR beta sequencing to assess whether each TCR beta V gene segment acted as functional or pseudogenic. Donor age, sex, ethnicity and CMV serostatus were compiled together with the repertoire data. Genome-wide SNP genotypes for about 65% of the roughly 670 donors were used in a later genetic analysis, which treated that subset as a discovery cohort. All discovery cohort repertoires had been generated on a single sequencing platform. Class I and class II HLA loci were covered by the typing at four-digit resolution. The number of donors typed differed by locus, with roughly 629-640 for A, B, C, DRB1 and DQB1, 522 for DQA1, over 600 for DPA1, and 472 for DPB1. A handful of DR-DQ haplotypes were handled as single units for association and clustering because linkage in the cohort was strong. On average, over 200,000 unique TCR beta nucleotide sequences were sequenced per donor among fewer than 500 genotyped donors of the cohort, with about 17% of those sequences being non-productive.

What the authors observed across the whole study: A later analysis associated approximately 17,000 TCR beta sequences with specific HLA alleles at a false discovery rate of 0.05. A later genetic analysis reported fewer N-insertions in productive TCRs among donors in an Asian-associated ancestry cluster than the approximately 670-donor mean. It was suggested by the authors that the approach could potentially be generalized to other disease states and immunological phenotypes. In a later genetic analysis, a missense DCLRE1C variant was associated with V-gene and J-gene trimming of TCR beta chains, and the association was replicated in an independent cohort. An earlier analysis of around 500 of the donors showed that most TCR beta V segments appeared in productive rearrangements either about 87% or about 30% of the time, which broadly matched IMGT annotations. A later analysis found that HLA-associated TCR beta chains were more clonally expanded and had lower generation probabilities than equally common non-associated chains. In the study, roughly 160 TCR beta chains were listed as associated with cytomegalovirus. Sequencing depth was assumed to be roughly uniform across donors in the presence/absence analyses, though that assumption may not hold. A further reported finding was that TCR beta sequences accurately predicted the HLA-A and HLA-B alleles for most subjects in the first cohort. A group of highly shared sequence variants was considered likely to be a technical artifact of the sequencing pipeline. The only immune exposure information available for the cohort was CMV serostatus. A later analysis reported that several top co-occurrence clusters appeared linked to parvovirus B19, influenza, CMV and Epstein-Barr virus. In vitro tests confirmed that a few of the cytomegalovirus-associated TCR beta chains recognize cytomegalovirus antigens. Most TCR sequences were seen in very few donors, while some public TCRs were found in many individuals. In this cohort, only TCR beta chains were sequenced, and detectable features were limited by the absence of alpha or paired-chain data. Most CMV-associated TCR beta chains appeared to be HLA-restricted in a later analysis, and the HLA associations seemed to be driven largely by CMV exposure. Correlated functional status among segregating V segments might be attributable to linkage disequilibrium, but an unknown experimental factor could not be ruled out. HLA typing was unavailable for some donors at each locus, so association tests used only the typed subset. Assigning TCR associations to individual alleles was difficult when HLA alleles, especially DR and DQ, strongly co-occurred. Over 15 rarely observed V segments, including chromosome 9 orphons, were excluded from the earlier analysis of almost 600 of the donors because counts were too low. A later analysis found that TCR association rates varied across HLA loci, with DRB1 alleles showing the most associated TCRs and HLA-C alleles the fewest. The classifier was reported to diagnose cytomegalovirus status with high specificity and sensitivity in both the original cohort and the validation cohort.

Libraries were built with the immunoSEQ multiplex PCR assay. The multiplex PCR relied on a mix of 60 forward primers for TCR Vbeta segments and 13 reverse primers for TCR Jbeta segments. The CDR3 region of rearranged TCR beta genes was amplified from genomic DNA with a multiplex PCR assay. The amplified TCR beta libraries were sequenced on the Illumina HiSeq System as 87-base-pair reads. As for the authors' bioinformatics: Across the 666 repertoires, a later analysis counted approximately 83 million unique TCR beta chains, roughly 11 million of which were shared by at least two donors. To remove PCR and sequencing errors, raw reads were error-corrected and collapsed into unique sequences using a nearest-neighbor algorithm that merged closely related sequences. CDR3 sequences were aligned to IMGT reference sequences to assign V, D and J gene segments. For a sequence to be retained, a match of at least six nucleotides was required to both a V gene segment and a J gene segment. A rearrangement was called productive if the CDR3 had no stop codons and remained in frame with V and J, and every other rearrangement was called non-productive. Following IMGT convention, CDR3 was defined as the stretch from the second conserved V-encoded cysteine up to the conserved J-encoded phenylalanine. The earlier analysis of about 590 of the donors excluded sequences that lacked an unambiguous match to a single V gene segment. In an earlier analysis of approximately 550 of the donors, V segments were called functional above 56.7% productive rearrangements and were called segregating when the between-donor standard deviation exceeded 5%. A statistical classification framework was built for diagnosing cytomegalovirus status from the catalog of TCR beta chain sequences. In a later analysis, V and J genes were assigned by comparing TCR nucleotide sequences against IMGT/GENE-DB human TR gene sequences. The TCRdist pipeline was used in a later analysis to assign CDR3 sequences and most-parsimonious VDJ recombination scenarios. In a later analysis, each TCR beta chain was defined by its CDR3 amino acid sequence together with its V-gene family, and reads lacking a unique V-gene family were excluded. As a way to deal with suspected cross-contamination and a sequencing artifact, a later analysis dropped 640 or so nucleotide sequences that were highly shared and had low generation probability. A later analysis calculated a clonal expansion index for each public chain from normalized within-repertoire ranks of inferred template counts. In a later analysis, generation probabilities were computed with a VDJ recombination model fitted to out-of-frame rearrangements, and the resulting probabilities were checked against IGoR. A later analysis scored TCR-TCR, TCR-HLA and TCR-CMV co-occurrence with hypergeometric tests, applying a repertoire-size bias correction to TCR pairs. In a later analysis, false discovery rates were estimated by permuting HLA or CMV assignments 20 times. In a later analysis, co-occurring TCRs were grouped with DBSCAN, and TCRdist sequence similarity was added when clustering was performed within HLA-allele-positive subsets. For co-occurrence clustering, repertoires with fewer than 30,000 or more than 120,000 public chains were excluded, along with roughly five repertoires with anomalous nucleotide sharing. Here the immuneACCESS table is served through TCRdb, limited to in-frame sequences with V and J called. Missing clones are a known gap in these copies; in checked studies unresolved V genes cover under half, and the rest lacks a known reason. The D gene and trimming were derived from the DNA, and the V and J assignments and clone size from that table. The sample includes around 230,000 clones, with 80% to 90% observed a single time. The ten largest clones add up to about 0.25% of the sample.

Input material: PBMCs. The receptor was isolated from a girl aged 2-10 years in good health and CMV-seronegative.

CDR3 region: CASNDRSNQPQHF. Here is the DNA: TGTGCCAGCAATGACCGTAGCAATCAGCCCCAGCATTTT. Recombination joined TRBV6-1 with TRBJ1-5, with no confident D gene call. The CDR3 starts with the cysteine, ends with the phenylalanine, and has 13 residues. Left in the record is the CDR3 DNA by itself, 39 bases read in frame from the first base. The V end loses 7 bases and the J end loses 0 bases, and a stretch of 7 bases separates them. Reading the germline V gene gives CDR1 MNHNS and CDR2 SASEGT.